This T cell receptor (beta chain) was retrieved from a study of neoadjuvant anti-PD-1 for oral cavity cancer. On the study more broadly: Nivolumab at 3 mg/kg was mostly given biweekly, three to four doses, pre-surgery. Around day 43, patients without progression received a fourth nivolumab dose before surgery. Notes on the study in general: With a few patients per group, TCR findings need larger cohorts.

Worth noting for this clone: Antigen: not known.

TCRdb keeps only in-frame clones here, not all; method: immunoSEQ multiplex PCR. The profile shows about 80,000 clones, less than 85% of them singletons. The sample here was PBMCs, taken before nivolumab (anti-PD-1) treatment. The TCR was taken from a person aged 40 to 85 with oral cavity squamous cell carcinoma.

CDR3: CAISESGQISSYEQYF. CDR3 DNA sequence: TGTGCCATCAGTGAGTCAGGACAGATTAGCTCCTACGAGCAGTACTTC. This chain uses TRBV10-3 with TRBJ2-7; tentative D call: TRBD1 (6 bases). V dropped 0 bases and J dropped 0 bases, with 12 bases sitting between them. CDR1 is ENHRY and CDR2 is SYGVKD in the germline V gene. The CDR3 sequence is 16 residues long.